One sample yielded the 29 T cell receptor beta chains listed below, sequenced in a study of regulatory T cells in long-lasting Graves disease. Arm-PCR of CDR3 regions and iRepertoire HTBI primers were used to build TCR beta libraries. TCRdb recomputed calls from the multiplex PCR reads with MiXCR, one row per CDR3 protein. The table shows around 470,000 distinct CDR3 sequences, with 12% to 15% occurring only once. Indicated time point: newly diagnosed GD, antithyroid drugs for less than 3 months. Scientists built the TCR library using RNA that was extracted from PBMCs. The same data also contributed to another study, on T cells in Graves' hyperthyroidism and ophthalmopathy.

Sequenced material: peripheral blood mononuclear cells (PBMCs), taken at new diagnosis, from a patient treated with antithyroid drugs. The receptors originated from a woman between 45 and 60 years old with Graves disease.

The chain uses TRBV4-1 and TRBJ1-1; possibly TRBD1 for D (5 bases). V was shortened by 0 bases and J by 5 bases, with 19 bases between the two germline ends. Looked up from germline, CDR1 is MGHRA and CDR2 is YSYEKL. This CDR3 has 17 residues. The CDR3 sequence is CASSQEMGGLVRTEAFF. Written as DNA, the CDR3 is TGCGCCAGCAGCCAAGAGATGGGGGGTTTGGTTCGGACTGAAGCTTTCTTT.

The sample holds many counts of this clonotype. The gene calls are TRBV12-3 or TRBV12-4 and TRBJ1-5, with D perhaps TRBD1 (6 bases). Trimming cost V 6 bases and J 5 bases, with 14 bases left between them. This CDR3 is built from 14 residues. The CDR3 DNA follows: TGTGCCAGCAGGACAGGCCTCGCCGATCAGCCCCAGCATTTT. It encodes CASRTGLADQPQHF.

This clonotype was counted many times. J is TRBJ2-7 and V is TRBV27, with D possibly TRBD2 on 6 matching bases. Trimming stripped 3 bases from V and 5 bases from J, with 8 bases between. CDR1 is MNHEY, CDR2 SMNVEV, per germline (reference sequence). CDR3 length equals 12 residues. CDR3 protein: CASSFAGNEQYF. CDR3 DNA sequence: TGTGCCAGCAGTTTTGCGGGAAACGAGCAGTACTTC.

This clonotype was found many times. This sequence joins TRBV30 and TRBJ1-1, with D tentatively TRBD1 (5 bases). Germline values: CDR1 GTSNPN, CDR2 SVGIG (reference sequence). The CDR3 sequence is 14 residues long. The V end lost 2 bases, the J end lost 6 bases, and 16 bases lay between the germline ends. The CDR3 bases are TGTGCCTGGAGTCCTCCGGGGCGTAGGGCTGAAGCTTTCTTT. It yields the protein CAWSPPGRRAEAFF.

Many counts were recorded for this clonotype. This chain joins TRBV5-1 and TRBJ2-1; 10 bases agree with TRBD2. This CDR3 is 16 amino acids long. Germline trimming cut 3 bases from V and 9 bases from J; bases unmatched to any gene: 12. Germline CDR1 SGHRS, CDR2 YFSETQ. CDR3 residues: CASSWGVASGSTEQFF. In DNA form, the CDR3 reads TGCGCCAGCAGCTGGGGCGTCGCTAGCGGGAGTACTGAGCAGTTCTTC.

The chain uses TRBV7-3 and TRBJ1-1; D ambiguous. CDR3 length equals 20 residues. Trimming pared 5 bases from V and 1 base from J, leaving 29 bases between. Germline assignment: CDR1 SGHTA and CDR2 FQGTGA. The CDR3 region is CASSQKNVSLFRKPNTEAFF. The CDR3 DNA follows: TGTGCCAGCAGCCAAAAAAACGTTTCCCTCTTTCGAAAACCGAACACTGAAGCTTTCTTT. Full variable domain (missing parts from reference TRBV7-3 and TRBJ1-1): GAGVSQTPSNKVTEKGKYVELRCDPISGHTALYWYRQSLGQGPEFLIYFQGTGAADDSGLPNDRFFAVRPEGSVSTLKIQRTERGDSAVYLCASSQKNVSLFRKPNTEAFFGQGTRLTVV.

CDR3 nucleotide sequence: TGTGCCAGCAGCTTAGGCACGACAGGGGTCCCCAATGAGCAGTACTTC. Residues: CASSLGTTGVPNEQYF. The chain carries TRBV13 and TRBJ2-5, with 8 bases fitting TRBD1. Per the germline V gene, CDR1 is PRHDT and CDR2 is FYEKMQ (reference sequence). The ends lost 0 bases at V and 11 bases at J; junction bases unmatched: 14. CDR3 size: 16 residues.

This clonotype was seen more than once but under ten times. V and J are TRBV5-6 and TRBJ2-7; TRBD1 matches 8 bases. Germline lookup yields CDR1 SGHDT and CDR2 YYEEEE. This CDR3 is 14 amino acids long. Unmatched junction bases numbered 4, after V lost 3 bases and J lost 2 bases. The CDR3 DNA reads TGTGCCAGCAGCTACCCGACAGGGGCCTACGAGCAGTACTTC. Amino acid sequence: CASSYPTGAYEQYF.

This clonotype has at least ten counts. The chain joins TRBV11-2 to TRBJ2-1; possibly TRBD1 for D (7 bases). Deletions cut 0 bases from V and 6 bases from J, with 18 bases between. In germline, CDR1 is SGHAT, CDR2 FQNNGV. The length of the CDR3 is 17 residues. The CDR3 sequence: CASSLDTGEVLGNEQFF. In DNA, the CDR3 is TGTGCCAGCAGCTTAGATACAGGGGAGGTGTTGGGCAATGAGCAGTTCTTC. Supplemented by reference TRBV11-2 and TRBJ2-1, the full variable domain reads EAGVAQSPRYKIIEKRQSVAFWCNPISGHATLYWYQQILGQGPKLLIQFQNNGVVDDSQLPKDRFSAERLKGVDSTLKIQPAKLEDSAVYLCASSLDTGEVLGNEQFFGPGTRLTVL.

The rearrangement joins TRBV28 to TRBJ1-5, with D maybe TRBD1 (6 bases). The CDR3 contains 15 residues. V lost 5 bases, J lost 5 bases, and 16 bases lay in between. Germline V gives CDR1 MDHEN, CDR2 SYDVKM. In DNA form, the CDR3 reads TGTGCCAGCAGTCTACAATCTCCAGGGGATCAGCCCCAGCATTTT. Translating it yields CASSLQSPGDQPQHF.

This clonotype has a count of ten or more. The gene calls are TRBV2 and TRBJ1-5; D remains ambiguous. V was shortened by 5 bases and J by 0 bases, with 20 bases between the two germline ends. The germline CDR1 and CDR2 sequences are SNHLY and FYNNEI. This CDR3 region has 18 residues. The CDR3 region is CASSTYWERNYSNQPQHF. The CDR3 coding sequence is TGTGCCAGCAGTACATACTGGGAGAGAAATTATAGCAATCAGCCCCAGCATTTT.

In its sample, this clonotype was seen many times. The chain uses TRBV20-1 and TRBJ1-1; no clear D. The CDR3 is 15 residues long. Germline V CDR1 and CDR2: DFQATT, SNEGSKA (reference sequence). Between the trimmed V and J ends, which lost 0 bases and 3 bases, there was a span of 14 bases. The CDR3 sequence is CSARDVGVRDTEAFF. The CDR3 coding sequence is TGCAGTGCTAGAGATGTTGGGGTCCGGGACACTGAAGCTTTCTTT.

This clonotype has ten or more counts. The chain links TRBV19 to TRBJ1-1; D ambiguous. The CDR3 is 14 amino acids. Trimming pared 1 base from V and 1 base from J, leaving 7 bases between. Germline V gene data show CDR1 as LNHDA and CDR2 as SQIVND (reference sequence). This CDR3 reads CASSIGAGNTEAFF. As DNA, the CDR3 is TGTGCCAGTAGTATAGGTGCGGGGAACACTGAAGCTTTCTTT.

This chain links TRBV11-2 with TRBJ2-3; 15 nucleotides agree with TRBD2. V lost 5 bases and J lost 5; bases outside the gene matches: 5. This CDR3 region has 16 residues. Germline-derived CDR1 and CDR2 are SGHAT and FQNNGV. CDR3 in DNA: TGTGCCAGCAGCACAGGACTAGCGGGAGGGGGAGATACGCAGTATTTT. Translation gives CASSTGLAGGGDTQYF.

This clonotype has just a few counts. In nucleotides, the CDR3 is TGTGCCAGCAGCCGCGACAGGGAAAGAAGCGGCTACACCTTC. As protein: CASSRDRERSGYTF. The rearrangement joins TRBV7-2 to TRBJ1-2, with 7 bases lining up with TRBD1. CDR3 length equals 14 residues. Looked up from germline, CDR1 is SGHTA and CDR2 is FQGNSA. Unmatched junction bases numbered 11, after V lost 5 bases and J lost 8 bases. The full variable domain, completed using reference TRBV7-2 and TRBJ1-2, is GAGVSQSPSNKVTEKGKDVELRCDPISGHTALYWYRQSLGQGLEFLIYFQGNSAPDKSGLPSDRFSAERTGGSVSTLTIQRTQQEDSAVYLCASSRDRERSGYTFGSGTRLTVV.

The sample holds many counts of this clonotype. This sequence joins TRBV5-1 and TRBJ2-1; TRBD2 matches at 14 bases. The V gene end was trimmed by 2 bases and the J gene end by 8 bases; junction bases not matched to a gene: 9. Germline V gene data show CDR1 as SGHRS and CDR2 as YFSETQ. This CDR3 is built from 17 residues. As DNA, the CDR3 is TGCGCCAGCAGCTTATACGGGACTAGCGGGAGCGAGGATGAGCAGTTCTTC. It yields the protein CASSLYGTSGSEDEQFF.

In its sample, this clonotype was seen a few times. The rearrangement uses TRBV27 and TRBJ2-7, with D possibly TRBD2 on 6 matching bases. V lost 6 bases and J 3 bases, leaving 18 bases between the germline ends. Germline V gives CDR1 MNHEY, CDR2 SMNVEV (reference sequence). The length of the CDR3 is 15 residues. The CDR3 loop reads CASSPGGDHDYEQYF. In DNA, the CDR3 is TGTGCCAGCAGCCCCGGCGGGGATCACGACTACGAGCAGTACTTC.

The chain couples TRBV12-3 or TRBV12-4 to TRBJ2-5; 8 positions match TRBD1. Germline trimming cut 5 bases from V and 5 bases from J; bases unmatched to any gene: 10. The CDR3 is made up of 15 amino acids. The CDR3 loop is CASSGAGGYGETQYF. The CDR3 bases are TGTGCCAGCAGTGGCGCAGGGGGCTATGGGGAGACCCAGTACTTC.

This clonotype occurred many times. This rearrangement joins TRBV20-1 to TRBJ2-3; 8 nucleotides agree with TRBD2. The CDR3 loop spans 13 amino acids. With V trimmed by 8 bases and J by 1 base, 5 bases remained unmatched. Germline CDR1 and CDR2: DFQATT and SNEGSKA (reference sequence). This chain's CDR3 is CSSGGRRTDTQYF. The CDR3 DNA reads as TGCAGTAGTGGCGGGAGGCGCACAGATACGCAGTATTTT.

This clonotype was counted between two and nine times. The chain employs TRBV6-6 and TRBJ2-7; D unclear. Germline V gene lookup returns CDR1 MNHNY and CDR2 SVGAGI (reference sequence). This CDR3 has 11 residues. V was shortened by 0 bases and J by 7 bases, with 4 bases between the two germline ends. The CDR3 nucleotides read TGTGCCAGCAGTTACTCGTGGGAGCAGTACTTC. It codes for CASSYSWEQYF.

J is TRBJ1-1 and V is TRBV20-1; D may be TRBD1 (5 bases). This CDR3 region has 13 residues. Trimming removed 4 bases from V and 11 bases from J, with 20 bases in between. Germline V gives CDR1 DFQATT, CDR2 SNEGSKA (reference sequence). Here the CDR3 reads CSATQTTRAWAFF. CDR3 sequence (DNA): TGCAGTGCTACCCAAACGACCAGGGCGTGGGCTTTCTTT.

The chain is built from TRBV27 and TRBJ1-2, with 7 bases fitting TRBD1. The CDR3 has 14 amino acids. Germline values: CDR1 MNHEY, CDR2 SMNVEV (reference sequence). V lost 6 bases to trimming and J lost 3 bases; unmatched junction nucleotides: 7. This CDR3 is CASSPPGTDYGYTF. The CDR3 region has the DNA TGTGCCAGCAGCCCCCCCGGGACAGACTATGGCTACACCTTC.

This clonotype was observed a single time. A far larger clone is just one base off, so this is likely a read error. The J gene is TRBJ1-4, the V gene TRBV7-2; D perhaps matches TRBD1 (6 bases). Between the trimmed V and J ends, which lost 4 bases and 0 bases, there was a span of 9 bases. Per germline, CDR1 SGHTA and CDR2 FQGNSA. The CDR3 has 15 amino acids. The CDR3 loop is CASSSRTATNEKLFF. In DNA form, the CDR3 reads TGTGCCAGCAGCTCCCGGACAGCAACTAATGAAAAACTGTTTTTT.

This clonotype appeared a few times. This sequence joins TRBV25-1 and TRBJ2-1; unclear D gene. V dropped 4 bases and J dropped 8 bases, with 15 bases sitting between them. CDR3 length equals 14 residues. CDR1 is MGHDK and CDR2 is SYGVNS in the germline V gene. This CDR3 is CASSGLLQLDEQFF. As DNA, the CDR3 is TGTGCCAGCAGTGGGCTCTTACAGCTGGATGAGCAGTTCTTC.

This clonotype was counted between two and nine times. The rearrangement links TRBV7-3 to TRBJ1-1, with D possibly being TRBD1 (5 bases). The CDR3 sequence is 16 residues long. Looked up from germline, CDR1 is SGHTA and CDR2 is FQGTGA. Deletions cut 0 bases from V and 0 bases from J, with 11 bases between. The CDR3 loop reads CASSLTGGKMNTEAFF. CDR3 nucleotide sequence: TGTGCCAGCAGCTTAACGGGGGGAAAGATGAACACTGAAGCTTTCTTT. Drawing the rest from reference TRBV7-3 and TRBJ1-1, the complete variable domain is GAGVSQTPSNKVTEKGKYVELRCDPISGHTALYWYRQSLGQGPEFLIYFQGTGAADDSGLPNDRFFAVRPEGSVSTLKIQRTERGDSAVYLCASSLTGGKMNTEAFFGQGTRLTVV.

This clonotype was detected ten times or more. This chain connects TRBV6-1 to TRBJ2-7, with D perhaps matching TRBD2 (6 bases). The CDR3 loop spans 15 amino acids. V lost 4 bases and J lost 3, with 16 bases in between. Germline V CDR1 and CDR2: MNHNS, SASEGT. The CDR3 loop reads CASSGPRDSFYEQYF. CDR3 nucleotides: TGTGCCAGCAGTGGCCCCCGGGACTCCTTCTACGAGCAGTACTTC.

The chain joins TRBV3-1 to TRBJ2-3, with D perhaps given as TRBD1 or TRBD2 (5 bases each). The CDR3 sequence is 17 residues long. Trimming left V 1 base short and J 4 bases short, with 18 bases between. Germline V gene sequence: CDR1 LGHDT, CDR2 YNNKEL (reference sequence). The CDR3: CASSQAVRDRGADTQYF. The CDR3 DNA is TGTGCCAGCAGCCAAGCGGTGAGGGACCGAGGCGCAGATACGCAGTATTTT.

This clonotype came up a few times. The chain carries TRBV18 and TRBJ2-2, with D perhaps TRBD1 or TRBD2 (6 bases each). The CDR3 consists of 16 residues. Germline CDR1 is KGHSH and CDR2 is LQKENI. The ends were cut back, 2 bases at V and 3 bases at J, with 13 bases in the middle. CDR3 DNA sequence: TGTGCCAGCTCACCAAGGGGGGCGTCGGACACCGGGGAGCTGTTTTTT. Protein: CASSPRGASDTGELFF.

This clonotype is a singleton in its sample. DNA for the CDR3: TGTGCCAGCAGTGAACTATCTAGCGGGACCTACAATGAGCAGTTCTTC. Protein: CASSELSSGTYNEQFF. The rearrangement uses TRBV2 and TRBJ2-1; 9 positions agree with TRBD2. Losses at the gene ends were 2 bases for V and 2 bases for J; bases not matched to a gene: 4. The length of the CDR3 is 16 residues. Germline CDR1 SNHLY, CDR2 FYNNEI.